The entry below describes one T cell receptor beta chain. What it recognizes is unknown. Using a J-beta primer mix together with a sample-barcoded 5' primer, a second PCR was run for roughly 6 to 12 cycles. MiXCR, run by TCRdb on the 5' RACE reads, gives a single entry per CDR3 protein. Among under 800,000 distinct CDR3 sequences listed, about 21% were seen once. The record originates from a study of blood T cells in healthy people across ages. V gave up 5 bases and J gave up 0 bases, with 13 bases separating them. The germline CDR1 and CDR2 sequences are SEHNR and FQNEAQ (reference sequence). This CDR3 has 15 amino acids. Overall study findings and caveats: Diversity estimates drawn from one million T cells were deemed underestimates. Age showed a roughly linear inverse relationship with TCR beta diversity per million T cells. The long-lived group displayed more naive CD4+ cells, plus higher diversity, than the aged donors did.

The source material was blood. The receptor comes from a man aged 70 or older in good health. The chain recombines TRBV7-9 with TRBJ2-5; D may be TRBD2 (5 bases). DNA for the CDR3: TGTGCCAGCAGCGCTGGCCTGGGAGACCAAGAGACCCAGTACTTC. Protein product: CASSAGLGDQETQYF.